The 5 T cell receptor beta chains given below trace back to one sample, sequenced in a study of OX40 agonist ivuxolimab in advanced cancers. The assay was immunoSEQ multiplex PCR, and TCRdb's table has in-frame clones only and misses some. The table shows about 68,000 clones, with roughly nine tenths occurring only once. The specimen was CD4+ or CD8+ T cells sorted from blood, collected in a trial of the OX40 agonist ivuxolimab. All receptors come from an adult with an advanced solid tumor such as melanoma, head and neck, liver or kidney cancer.

The chain joins TRBV7-3 to TRBJ2-7, with 8 nucleotides matching TRBD1. The germline gives CDR1 SGHTA, CDR2 FQGTGA. Unmatched junction bases numbered 8, after V lost 0 bases and J lost 7 bases. The CDR3 has 15 residues. CDR3 region: CASSLTAGQGREQYF. The CDR3 DNA reads TGTGCCAGCAGCTTAACGGCCGGACAGGGTAGAGAGCAGTACTTC.

This chain joins TRBV7-8 and TRBJ1-1; D not certain. This CDR3 has 16 residues. The germline V and J ends were trimmed by 1 base and 4 bases, with 16 bases remaining between them. Germline-derived CDR1 and CDR2 are SGHVS and FQNEAQ. CDR3 nucleotides: TGTGCCAGCAGCTTAGAAATCCCCAGTGTTGGCACTGAAGCTTTCTTT. Its protein is CASSLEIPSVGTEAFF.

The V gene is TRBV11-2, the J gene TRBJ2-7, with 15 bases fitting TRBD2. The CDR3 is 19 residues long. J lost 0 bases, V lost 4 bases, and 10 bases had no gene match. In germline, CDR1 is SGHAT, CDR2 FQNNGV. The CDR3 loop is CASSYPGLAGGPGSYEQYF. The CDR3, as DNA: TGTGCCAGCAGCTACCCTGGACTAGCGGGAGGGCCGGGCTCCTACGAGCAGTACTTC.

For the CDR3, the DNA is TGCAGCGTTGAGGGTGCGGGACTATACAATGAGCAGTTCTTC. This codes for CSVEGAGLYNEQFF. The V call is TRBV29-1, the J call TRBJ2-1, with TRBD2 matching over 7 bases. The CDR3 consists of 14 residues. CDR1 and CDR2 from the germline V gene are SQVTM and ANQGSEA. Losses at the gene ends were 3 bases for V and 4 bases for J; bases not matched to a gene: 6.

The V and J genes are TRBV7-2 and TRBJ2-1, with D possibly TRBD1 on 6 matching bases. Between the trimmed V and J ends, which lost 5 bases and 4 bases, there was a span of 15 bases. CDR1 is SGHTA, CDR2 FQGNSA, per germline. The CDR3 runs 15 residues. CDR3 DNA: TGTGCCAGCAGCCCCAGGGGCGAGAGGTACAATGAGCAGTTCTTC. This translates into CASSPRGERYNEQFF.